This T cell receptor (beta chain) was recorded in a study of cytomegalovirus exposure and HLA in healthy donors. Nominal health characterized the donors when sampled, though unrecorded immune exposures were likely. Germline CDR1 and CDR2: SGDLS and YYNGEE. The CDR3 sequence is 15 residues long. V shed 0 bases and J shed 1 base, with 8 bases lying between them. It was with 60 Vbeta and 13 Jbeta primers that the PCR ran. Sequencing used immunoSEQ multiplex PCR; TCRdb keeps in-frame clones, though not all of them. The sample lists under 200,000 clones, 60% to 80% occurring once. The TCR sequence derives from a man aged 50-60 years in good health and CMV-seropositive. The J gene is TRBJ2-4, the V gene TRBV9; D gene uncertain. The sequencing input was PBMCs. CDR3 DNA sequence: TGTGCCAGCAGCGTAGGTCCCGGGGCCAAAAACATTCAGTACTTC. Protein sequence: CASSVGPGAKNIQYF.